This T cell receptor beta chain emerged from a study of blood T cell repertoires in COVID-19. Study-level information: Collection of acute and convalescent COVID-19 samples took place in the United States, Italy and Spain. Sources were T cells, B-cell-depleted T cells, or PBMCs; the material itself was cDNA or gDNA.

J lost 1 base, V lost 4 bases, and 4 bases had no gene match. The CDR3 is 15 residues long. Per the germline V gene, CDR1 is LGHNA and CDR2 is YNFKEQ. Profiling relied on immunoSEQ multiplex PCR, and the TCRdb table lists in-frame clones only, not all of them. Among under 250,000 clones, approximately 85% were seen once, and the ten largest hold 2.9%. A few counts support this clone. This sequence was found in a man between 50 and 59 years old who had recovered from COVID-19. V and J are TRBV4-2 and TRBJ1-5; 7 nucleotides line up with TRBD1. The source material was peripheral blood. CDR3 DNA: TGTGCCAGCAGCCCAAGGGGGCAAAGCAATCAGCCCCAGCATTTT. Residues: CASSPRGQSNQPQHF.